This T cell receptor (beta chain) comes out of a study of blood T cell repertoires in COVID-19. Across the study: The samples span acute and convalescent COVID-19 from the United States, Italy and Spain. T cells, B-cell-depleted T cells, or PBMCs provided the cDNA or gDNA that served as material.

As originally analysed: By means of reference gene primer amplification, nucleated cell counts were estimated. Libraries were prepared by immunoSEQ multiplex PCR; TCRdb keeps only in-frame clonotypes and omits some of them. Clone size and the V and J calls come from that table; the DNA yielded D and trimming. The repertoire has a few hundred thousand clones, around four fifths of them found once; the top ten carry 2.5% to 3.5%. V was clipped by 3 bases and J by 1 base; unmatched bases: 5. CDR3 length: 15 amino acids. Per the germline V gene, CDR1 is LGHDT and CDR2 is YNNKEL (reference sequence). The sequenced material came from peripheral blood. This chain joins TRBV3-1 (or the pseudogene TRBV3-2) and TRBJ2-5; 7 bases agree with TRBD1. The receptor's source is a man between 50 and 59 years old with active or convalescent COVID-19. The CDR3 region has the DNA TGTGCCAGCAGCCAGACGGGACAGCTCCAAGAGACCCAGTACTTC. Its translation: CASSQTGQLQETQYF.